A single sample gave rise to the 2 T cell receptor beta chains below, sequenced in a study of blood T cell repertoires in COVID-19. Profiling relied on immunoSEQ multiplex PCR, and the TCRdb table lists in-frame clones only, not all of them. The sample includes under 250,000 clones, 80% to 90% of them seen just once. The material sequenced was peripheral blood. The receptors stem from a woman in her forties or fifties with active or convalescent COVID-19.

V gene TRBV18 combines with J gene TRBJ1-6; 7 positions agree with TRBD1. CDR1 and CDR2 (germline): KGHSH, LQKENI. The CDR3 consists of 15 residues. V lost 3 bases and J lost 5; bases outside the gene matches: 4. The CDR3 DNA is TGTGCCAGCTCACCTGGACAGGTCGATAATTCACCCCTCCACTTT. It specifies CASSPGQVDNSPLHF.

The V call is TRBV18, the J call TRBJ1-5; D uncertain. The CDR3 totals 15 residues. V was shortened by 2 bases and J by 1 base, with 9 bases between the two germline ends. The germline V gene has CDR1 KGHSH and CDR2 LQKENI. For the CDR3, the DNA is TGTGCCAGCTCACCAACCCGGGGAAGCAATCAGCCCCAGCATTTT. As protein: CASSPTRGSNQPQHF.